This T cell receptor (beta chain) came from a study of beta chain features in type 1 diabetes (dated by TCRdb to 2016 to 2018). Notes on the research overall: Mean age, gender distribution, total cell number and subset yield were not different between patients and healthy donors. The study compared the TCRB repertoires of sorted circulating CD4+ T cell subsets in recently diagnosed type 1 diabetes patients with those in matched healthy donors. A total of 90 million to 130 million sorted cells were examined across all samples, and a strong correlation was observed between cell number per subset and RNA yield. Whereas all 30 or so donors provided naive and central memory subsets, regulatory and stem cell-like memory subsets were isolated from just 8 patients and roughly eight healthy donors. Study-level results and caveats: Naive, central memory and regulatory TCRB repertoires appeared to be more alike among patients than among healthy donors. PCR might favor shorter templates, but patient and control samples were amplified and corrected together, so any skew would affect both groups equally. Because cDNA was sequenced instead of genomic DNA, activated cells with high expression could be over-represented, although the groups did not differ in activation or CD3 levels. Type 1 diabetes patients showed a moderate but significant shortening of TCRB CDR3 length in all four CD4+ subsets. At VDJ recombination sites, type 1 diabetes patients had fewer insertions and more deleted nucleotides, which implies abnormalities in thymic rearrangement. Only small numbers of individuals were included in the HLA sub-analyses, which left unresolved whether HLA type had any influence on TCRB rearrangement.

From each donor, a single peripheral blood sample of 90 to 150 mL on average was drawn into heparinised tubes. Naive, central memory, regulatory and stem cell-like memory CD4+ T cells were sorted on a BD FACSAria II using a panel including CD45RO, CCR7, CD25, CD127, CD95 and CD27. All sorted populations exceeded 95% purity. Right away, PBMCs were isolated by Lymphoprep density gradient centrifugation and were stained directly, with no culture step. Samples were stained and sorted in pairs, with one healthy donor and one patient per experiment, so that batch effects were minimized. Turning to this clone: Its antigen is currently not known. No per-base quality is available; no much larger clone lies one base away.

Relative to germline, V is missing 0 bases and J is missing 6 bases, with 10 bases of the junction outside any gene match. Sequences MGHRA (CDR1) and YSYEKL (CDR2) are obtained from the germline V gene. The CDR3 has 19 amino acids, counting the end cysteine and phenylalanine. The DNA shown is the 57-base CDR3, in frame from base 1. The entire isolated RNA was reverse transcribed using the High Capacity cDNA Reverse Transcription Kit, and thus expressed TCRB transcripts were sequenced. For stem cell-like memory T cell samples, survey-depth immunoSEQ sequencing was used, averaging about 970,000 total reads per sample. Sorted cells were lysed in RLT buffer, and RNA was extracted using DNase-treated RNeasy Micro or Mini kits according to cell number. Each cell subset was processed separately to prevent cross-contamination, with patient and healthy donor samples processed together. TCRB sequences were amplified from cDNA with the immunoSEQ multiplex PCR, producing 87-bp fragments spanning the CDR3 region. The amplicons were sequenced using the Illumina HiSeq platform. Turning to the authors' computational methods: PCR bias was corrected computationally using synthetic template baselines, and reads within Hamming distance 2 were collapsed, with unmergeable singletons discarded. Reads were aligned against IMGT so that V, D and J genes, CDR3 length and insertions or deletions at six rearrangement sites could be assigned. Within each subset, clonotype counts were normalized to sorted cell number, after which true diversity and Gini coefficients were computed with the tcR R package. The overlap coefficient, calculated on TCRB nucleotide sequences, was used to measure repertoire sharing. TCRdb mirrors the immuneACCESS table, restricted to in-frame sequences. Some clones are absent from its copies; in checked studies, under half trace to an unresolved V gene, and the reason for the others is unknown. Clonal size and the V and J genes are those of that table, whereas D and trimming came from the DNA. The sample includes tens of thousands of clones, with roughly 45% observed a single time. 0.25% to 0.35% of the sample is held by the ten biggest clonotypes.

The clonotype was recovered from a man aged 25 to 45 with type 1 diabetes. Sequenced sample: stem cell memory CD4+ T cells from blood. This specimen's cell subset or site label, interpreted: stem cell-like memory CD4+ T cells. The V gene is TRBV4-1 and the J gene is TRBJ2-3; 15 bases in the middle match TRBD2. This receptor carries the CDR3 CASSQDSGLAGGLVDTQYF. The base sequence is TGCGCCAGCAGCCAAGATAGCGGACTAGCGGGGGGGTTGGTTGATACGCAGTATTTT.